Following are 29 T cell receptor beta chains from one sample sequenced in a study of T cells in women clearing cervical HPV infection. Produced via immunoSEQ multiplex PCR; TCRdb's table is partial and in-frame only. Its table records about 32,000 clones. The sequencing input was blood buffy coat. These receptors were taken from a woman aged 18 to 69 with a cervical HPV16 infection that either progressed to CIN3+ or cleared (not recorded which).

The sequenced part of the CDR3 DNA is TGTGCCAGCAGCTTGGCGGGGGCCGGATTTAATGAG. The encoded protein is CASSLAGAGFNE. In full, the CDR3 is CASSLAGAGFNEQFF. The rearrangement uses TRBV7-9 and TRBJ2-1; TRBD2 is a possible D gene (7 bases). The CDR3 end lies 3 residues beyond the end of the read and is filled in from the germline J gene. The V end was cut by 3 bases, the J end by 7 bases, with 16 bases between. In germline, CDR1 is SEHNR, CDR2 FQNEAQ (reference sequence). The length of the CDR3 is 15 residues.

Points on this clone: The CDR3 extends 3 residues past the end of the read, so its final part is completed from the germline J gene. The rearrangement links TRBV20-1 to TRBJ2-4; a weak D match, TRBD1 (6 bases). The CDR3 consists of 15 residues. Trimming shortened V by 4 bases and J by 0 bases, and 13 bases separated the two germline ends. Looked up from germline, CDR1 is DFQATT and CDR2 is SNEGSKA (reference sequence). The CDR3 bases that were read are TGCAGTGCTACTGGGGACATGATAGCCAAAAACATT. It yields the protein CSATGDMIAKNI. The whole CDR3 sequence reads CSATGDMIAKNIQYF.

Comment on this clone: The CDR3 extends 3 residues past the end of the read, so its final part is completed from the germline J gene. This chain links TRBV7-9 with TRBJ2-7; TRBD1 matches 10 bases. Germline V CDR1 and CDR2: SEHNR, FQNEAQ (reference sequence). This CDR3 comprises 15 residues. Losses at the gene ends were 5 bases for V and 6 bases for J; bases not matched to a gene: 10. CDR3 DNA, as far as it was read: TGTGCCAGCAGCAACGAGGGACAGGGGAGACTCGAG. Amino acids: CASSNEGQGRLE. The entire CDR3 sequence reads CASSNEGQGRLEQYF.

On this clone: The sequence runs out 3 residues before the end of the CDR3; the remainder is reconstructed from the germline J gene. V gene TRBV7-2 combines with J gene TRBJ2-1; 8 bases fit TRBD2. The V and J ends lost 0 bases and 4 bases, in that order; junction bases with no gene match: 5. Germline CDR1 and CDR2: SGHTA and FQGNSA. The CDR3 has 16 amino acids. CDR3 bases read: TGTGCCAGCAGCTTAGCTAACGGGGGGGGTTACAATGAG. The encoded protein is CASSLANGGGYNE. The whole CDR3 reads CASSLANGGGYNEQFF.

Concerning this clone: The CDR3 end is not reached by the read, which stops 3 residues before it; the germline J gene fills it in. This rearrangement joins TRBV29-1 to TRBJ1-2; D unclear. CDR1 and CDR2 (germline): SQVTM, ANQGSEA. The CDR3 runs to 13 residues. Here the CDR3 reads CSVGPPRTPGYTF. CDR3 DNA, as far as it was read: TGCAGCGTTGGGCCACCCAGAACCCCAGGC. The full variable domain, with the rest looked up from reference TRBV29-1 and TRBJ1-2, is SAVISQKPSRDICQRGTSLTIQCQVDSQVTMMFWYRQQPGQSLTLIATANQGSEATYESGFVIDKFPISRPNLTFSTLTVSNMSPEDSSIYLCSVGPPRTPGYTFGSGTRLTVV.

CDR3 protein: CASSDSGRSTGELFF. The sequenced part of the CDR3 DNA is TGTGCCAGCAGTGACTCAGGGCGTTCCACCGGGGAG. The chain joins TRBV6-4 to TRBJ2-2; D gene ambiguous. The read finishes 3 residues shy of the CDR3 end, and the germline J gene is used to complete it. Germline V gene data show CDR1 as MRHNA and CDR2 as SNTAGT. Between the trimmed V and J ends, which lost 0 bases and 4 bases, there was a span of 9 bases. The CDR3 is 15 residues long.

Turning to this clone: Read coverage stops 3 residues before the CDR3 terminus; the germline J gene supplies the remainder. The V call is TRBV10-3, the J call TRBJ2-5; a weak D match, TRBD2 (6 bases). The CDR3 loop spans 14 amino acids. Germline V CDR1 and CDR2: ENHRY, SYGVKD. V lost 0 bases, J lost 5 bases, and 10 bases lay in between. The chain's CDR3 is CAISESSGGETQYF. The DNA read from the CDR3 is TGTGCCATCAGTGAGTCATCCGGAGGGGAGACC.

Notes on this clone: With the read ending 3 residues before the CDR3 end, the germline J gene is used to fill in that end. V gene TRBV19 combines with J gene TRBJ1-5, with TRBD1 matching 12 bases. The CDR3 spans 14 residues. Germline-derived CDR1 and CDR2 are LNHDA and SQIVND (reference sequence). The ends lost 9 bases at V and 4 bases at J; junction bases unmatched: 4. CDR3 DNA (partial): TGTGCCAGCGGGACAGGGGGCTTTAATCAGCCC. Its protein product is CASGTGGFNQP. The full CDR3 protein reads CASGTGGFNQPQHF.

On this clone itself: The CDR3 is cut off 3 residues early in the read; its end comes from the germline J gene. The rearrangement links TRBV5-1 to TRBJ1-5; the D is unclear. Germline V lookup: CDR1 SGHRS, CDR2 YFSETQ. The CDR3 has 15 residues. Trimming cost V 5 bases and J 5 bases, with 17 bases left between them. The CDR3 spells CASRSDTKKDQPQHF. The DNA read from the CDR3 is TGCGCCAGCAGGTCTGACACAAAGAAAGATCAGCCC.

Points on this clone: The CDR3 end falls 3 residues outside the read, so it is completed with the germline J gene. The chain joins TRBV3-1 (or the pseudogene TRBV3-2) to TRBJ2-1; TRBD1 aligns across 8 bases. The germline CDR1 and CDR2 sequences are LGHDT and YNNKEL (reference sequence). This CDR3 is built from 14 residues. The trim removed 3 bases at V and 9 bases at J, leaving 7 bases unmatched. CDR3 DNA (partial): TGTGCCAGCAGCCAGACCGGGACAGGCGGTGAG. It encodes CASSQTGTGGE. The entire CDR3 protein is CASSQTGTGGEQFF.

Remarks on this clone: The missing CDR3 end, 3 residues past where the read stops, is filled in from the germline J gene. The chain combines TRBV13 with TRBJ2-1; 7 bases line up with TRBD2. The germline V gene encodes CDR1 PRHDT and CDR2 FYEKMQ (reference sequence). Germline trimming cut 4 bases from V and 8 bases from J; bases unmatched to any gene: 5. The CDR3 runs 13 residues. CDR3 bases read: TGTGCCAGCAGCTCCCGACTAGCCGATGAG. Translation: CASSSRLADE. The CDR3, in full, reads CASSSRLADEQFF.

Details on this clone: With the read ending 3 residues before the CDR3 end, the germline J gene is used to fill in that end. This chain uses TRBV5-6 with TRBJ1-4; 8 nucleotides agree with TRBD1. Germline assignment: CDR1 SGHDT and CDR2 YYEEEE. Trimming took 0 bases from V and 8 from J; bases not matched to a gene: 3. The CDR3 sequence is 14 residues long. The CDR3 region is CASSLAGGKEKLFF. The covered CDR3 bases are TGTGCCAGCAGCTTGGCAGGGGGCAAAGAAAAA.

For this clone: The CDR3 end is not reached by the read, which stops 3 residues before it; the germline J gene fills it in. This chain connects TRBV6-2 or TRBV6-3 to TRBJ2-7; possibly TRBD2 for D (6 bases). V was pared by 6 bases and J by 3 bases, with 15 bases between. CDR3 length: 14 residues. Germline V CDR1 and CDR2: MNHEY, SVGEGT. The CDR3 DNA, read in part, is TGTGCCAGCAGGGGGGGATTACAGGTCTACGAG. Translating it yields CASRGGLQVYE. The entire CDR3 reads CASRGGLQVYEQYF.

A word on this clone: The missing CDR3 end, 3 residues past where the read stops, is filled in from the germline J gene. This chain connects TRBV7-2 to TRBJ1-1; TRBD1 is a possible D gene (5 bases). The CDR3 contains 14 residues. The V end was cut by 6 bases, the J end by 0 bases, with 11 bases between. From germline, CDR1 is SGHTA and CDR2 FQGNSA. CDR3 region: CASSRQQMNTEAFF. The CDR3 DNA, read in part, is TGTGCCAGCAGTCGACAGCAGATGAACACTGAA.

Details on this clone: The observed sequence ends 3 residues before the CDR3 terminus, with the missing tail filled in from the germline J gene. The chain carries TRBV2 and TRBJ2-2; D unclear. This CDR3 is 14 amino acids long. Trimming cost V 5 bases and J 0 bases, with 7 bases left between them. CDR1 and CDR2 (germline): SNHLY, FYNNEI. CDR3 bases read: TGTGCCAGCAGTAAAAGCCCGAACACCGGGGAG. Protein: CASSKSPNTGE. The entire CDR3 reads CASSKSPNTGELFF.

The sequenced part of the CDR3 DNA is TGCGCCAGCAGCTTGGACGGGTCCAAAATCGAGCCC. Translating gives CASSLDGSKIEP. The entire CDR3 protein is CASSLDGSKIEPQHF. The chain links TRBV5-1 to TRBJ1-5; D gene ambiguous. The CDR3 extends 3 residues past the end of the read, so its final part is completed from the germline J gene. This CDR3 is built from 15 residues. V was shortened by 0 bases and J by 8 bases, with 15 bases between the two germline ends. Germline V gene lookup returns CDR1 SGHRS and CDR2 YFSETQ.

Concerning this clone: The sequenced fragment ends 3 residues before the CDR3 boundary, so the rest is inferred from the germline J gene. The rearrangement joins TRBV7-9 to TRBJ1-1; 8 positions match TRBD1. Germline V CDR1 and CDR2: SEHNR, FQNEAQ (reference sequence). The CDR3 length is 14 residues. Here the CDR3 reads CASSRGQENEKAFF. The DNA read from the CDR3 is TGTGCCAGCAGTCGGGGACAGGAAAATGAAAAA. Looking up the rest from reference TRBV7-9 and TRBJ1-1 gives the full variable domain: DTGVSQNPRHKITKRGQNVTFRCDPISEHNRLYWYRQTLGQGPEFLTYFQNEAQLEKSRLLSDRFSAERPKGSFSTLEIQRTEQGDSAMYLCASSRGQENEKAFFGQGTRLTVV.

This CDR3 is CASSGLQGARDTQYF. The DNA read from the CDR3 is TGTGCCAGCAGTGGGTTACAGGGGGCTAGGGATACG. The chain couples TRBV6-1 to TRBJ2-3; 9 bases line up with TRBD1. From the germline J gene comes the end of the CDR3, since the read stops 3 residues before it. V lost 4 bases to trimming and J lost 6 bases; unmatched junction nucleotides: 8. This CDR3 spans 15 amino acids. Germline loops: CDR1 MNHNS, CDR2 SASEGT.

Note on this clone: The read terminates 3 residues ahead of where the CDR3 ends, so the germline J gene completes it. V and J are TRBV10-3 and TRBJ1-3; D gene ambiguous. From germline, CDR1 is ENHRY and CDR2 SYGVKD. The CDR3 totals 17 residues. V shed 0 bases and J shed 1 base, with 13 bases lying between them. The sequenced CDR3 bases are TGTGCCATCAGTGAGTCGCTCGGGGTATCATCTGGAAACACC. It translates to CAISESLGVSSGNT. The full CDR3 protein reads CAISESLGVSSGNTIYF.

Note on this clone: The read finishes 3 residues shy of the CDR3 end, and the germline J gene is used to complete it. This chain uses TRBV6-2 or TRBV6-3 with TRBJ2-3; 7 nucleotides agree with TRBD1. The germline V gene encodes CDR1 MNHEY and CDR2 SVGEGT. This CDR3 has 17 amino acids. The CDR3 sequence is CASSYTHGQELQETQYF. CDR3 DNA, as far as it was read: TGTGCCAGCAGTTACACGCATGGACAGGAGTTACAAGAGACG.

Points on this clone: The CDR3 extends 3 residues past the end of the read, so its final part is completed from the germline J gene. V is TRBV5-1 and J is TRBJ2-5; no firm D call. This CDR3 spans 13 amino acids. Germline V gives CDR1 SGHRS, CDR2 YFSETQ. V was pared by 3 bases and J by 2 bases, with 8 bases between. This CDR3 is CASSYTSQETQYF. The part of the CDR3 DNA that was read is TGCGCCAGCAGCTATACATCACAAGAGACC.

Note on this clone: The read ends 3 residues before the CDR3 terminus; that terminus is restored from the germline J gene. The V call is TRBV7-2, the J call TRBJ2-7; D is unresolved. Trimming took 6 bases from V and 0 from J, leaving 9 bases between them. CDR1 and CDR2 from the germline V gene are SGHTA and FQGNSA. The CDR3 consists of 13 residues. The CDR3 region is CASSRPSSYEQYF. The sequenced part of the CDR3 DNA is TGTGCCAGCAGTCGACCTAGCTCCTACGAG. Based on the CDR3 plus reference TRBV7-2 and TRBJ2-7, the full variable domain is GAGVSQSPSNKVTEKGKDVELRCDPISGHTALYWYRQSLGQGLEFLIYFQGNSAPDKSGLPSDRFSAERTGGSVSTLTIQRTQQEDSAVYLCASSRPSSYEQYFGPGTRLTVT.

Points on this clone: The missing CDR3 end, 3 residues past where the read stops, is filled in from the germline J gene. The V call is TRBV30, the J call TRBJ2-7, with D possibly matching TRBD2 (6 bases). Germline V lookup: CDR1 GTSNPN, CDR2 SVGIG (reference sequence). The CDR3 runs 13 residues. V lost 0 bases to trimming and J lost 3 bases, with 9 bases between them. CDR3 DNA (partial): TGTGCCTGGAGTGTAGGACTACACTACGAG. Protein sequence: CAWSVGLHYE. The entire CDR3 protein reads CAWSVGLHYEQYF. The whole variable domain, remainder taken from reference TRBV30 and TRBJ2-7, is SQTIHQWPATLVQPVGSPLSLECTVEGTSNPNLYWYRQAAGRGLQLLFYSVGIGQISSEVPQNLSASRPQDRQFILSSKKLLLSDSGFYLCAWSVGLHYEQYFGPGTRLTVT.

Of note for this clone: Read coverage stops 3 residues before the CDR3 terminus; the germline J gene supplies the remainder. The chain joins TRBV20-1 to TRBJ1-1, with D possibly matching TRBD1 (6 bases). Trimming pared 1 base from V and 1 base from J, leaving 19 bases between. The germline V gene encodes CDR1 DFQATT and CDR2 SNEGSKA (reference sequence). The CDR3 is 17 residues long. This CDR3 reads CSARGRGTGHENTEAFF. The part of the CDR3 DNA that was read is TGCAGTGCTAGAGGACGTGGCACAGGGCATGAGAACACTGAA.

Worth noting for this clone: With the read ending 3 residues before the CDR3 end, the germline J gene is used to fill in that end. V gene TRBV5-1 combines with J gene TRBJ2-1; 9 nucleotides align to TRBD1. With V trimmed by 4 bases and J by 9 bases, 11 bases remained unmatched. Germline loops: CDR1 SGHRS, CDR2 YFSETQ. The CDR3 has 15 residues. The sequenced CDR3 bases are TGCGCCAGCAGCGGAGACAGGGGGTCCTCCGGTGAG. This gives the protein CASSGDRGSSGE. The whole CDR3 is CASSGDRGSSGEQFF.

On this clone itself: The read comes to an end 3 residues before the CDR3 does, leaving the germline J gene to fill in the end. V gene TRBV7-2 combines with J gene TRBJ2-1; TRBD1 aligns across 7 bases. J gave up 2 bases and V 5 bases, and 6 bases lay outside the gene matches. The length of the CDR3 is 15 residues. Germline V lookup: CDR1 SGHTA, CDR2 FQGNSA. The CDR3: CASSPGTATYNEQFF. CDR3 DNA (partial): TGTGCCAGCAGCCCCGGGACAGCAACCTACAATGAG.

A remark on this clone: The CDR3 end lies 3 residues beyond the end of the read and is filled in from the germline J gene. The rearrangement joins TRBV4-2 to TRBJ1-4, with unresolved D. CDR3 length: 14 residues. Trimming removed 3 bases at V and 2 bases at J, with 7 bases between. Germline loops: CDR1 LGHNA, CDR2 YNFKEQ. The CDR3 bases that were read are TGTGCCAGCAGCCAGGGCGGGACTAATGAAAAA. This sequence encodes CASSQGGTNEK. The full CDR3 sequence reads CASSQGGTNEKLFF.

On this clone itself: The read terminates 3 residues before the CDR3 end, so the remaining end is supplied by the germline J gene. The chain couples TRBV12-3 or TRBV12-4 to TRBJ2-1, with 10 bases lining up with TRBD2. V shed 6 bases, J shed 8 bases, and the junction held 7 bases outside the gene matches. The CDR3 sequence is 14 residues long. The CDR3 region is CASRSGGAIYEQFF. The part of the CDR3 DNA that was read is TGTGCCAGCAGGAGCGGGGGGGCAATCTATGAG.

About this clone: The sequenced fragment ends 3 residues before the CDR3 boundary, so the rest is inferred from the germline J gene. V and J are TRBV7-2 and TRBJ1-2; weak D call: TRBD1 (5 bases). This CDR3 contains 15 residues. The V gene's germline CDR1 is SGHTA and CDR2 FQGNSA. The CDR3 loop reads CASSLVQGEGGDYTF. The sequenced CDR3 bases are TGTGCCAGCAGCTTAGTCCAGGGCGAAGGTGGCGAC. The full variable domain, rest sourced from reference TRBV7-2 and TRBJ1-2, is GAGVSQSPSNKVTEKGKDVELRCDPISGHTALYWYRQSLGQGLEFLIYFQGNSAPDKSGLPSDRFSAERTGGSVSTLTIQRTQQEDSAVYLCASSLVQGEGGDYTFGSGTRLTVV.